Listed below are T cell receptor beta chains from one sample, sequenced in a study of blood T cells in healthy people across ages. TCRdb called the 5' RACE reads again in MiXCR, with one record for every CDR3 protein. The sample carries more than 500,000 distinct CDR3 sequences, about 26% recorded once. The same sample was also used in a study of T cells of mothers and their children.

The sample taken for sequencing was blood. Receptor source: a boy aged 2 to 9 in good health. Both conserved end residues are part of each CDR3. The order of the fields is clone size, J gene, D gene, V gene, CDR3 protein, CDR3 DNA. A D gene is named only where the DNA matches it firmly. The size entry is marked missing in some rows and otherwise reads once, few, many or a size class.

NA,TRBJ2-7,TRBD1,TRBV29-1,CSVEDQGVYEQYF,TGCAGCGTTGAAGATCAGGGGGTCTACGAGCAGTACTTC
NA,TRBJ2-2,NA,TRBV24-1,CATSDSTNTGELFF,TGTGCCACCAGCGATTCCACGAACACCGGGGAGCTGTTTTTT
few,TRBJ1-6,NA,TRBV11-2,CASSSVQGGYGNSPLHF,TGTGCCAGCAGCTCCGTACAGGGAGGGTATGGGAATTCACCCCTCCACTTT
NA,TRBJ2-7,NA,TRBV14,CASSQLRQEPYGQYF,TGTGCCAGCAGCCAATTGAGGCAGGAACCCTACGGGCAGTACTTC
few,TRBJ1-2,NA,TRBV14,CASSPDKDYGYTF,TGTGCCAGCAGCCCAGACAAAGACTATGGCTACACCTTC
NA,TRBJ2-7,TRBD1,TRBV18,CASSPTFRDRVTYEQYF,TGTGCCAGCTCACCGACTTTCCGGGACAGGGTAACCTACGAGCAGTACTTC
NA,TRBJ2-1,NA,TRBV7-2,CASRDGRPYNEQFF,TGTGCCAGCAGAGACGGGAGACCCTACAATGAGCAGTTCTTC
NA,TRBJ2-1,NA,TRBV29-1,CSVEDLGETSYNEQFF,TGCAGCGTTGAAGATCTTGGGGAAACCTCCTACAATGAGCAGTTCTTC
NA,TRBJ2-1,TRBD2,TRBV12-3/TRBV12-4,CASSLLAGGQEQFF,TGTGCCAGCAGTTTATTAGCGGGGGGGCAGGAGCAGTTCTTC
few,TRBJ2-7,TRBD2,TRBV5-1,CASSQYGGSYAYEQYF,TGCGCCAGCAGCCAATACGGCGGGAGCTATGCCTACGAGCAGTACTTC
NA,TRBJ2-5,NA,TRBV28,CAGSIMGGLDVETQYF,TGTGCCGGCAGCATTATGGGGGGGCTAGACGTGGAGACCCAGTACTTC
NA,TRBJ1-1,TRBD1,TRBV7-8,CASIQGGEVNTEAFF,TGTGCCAGCATACAGGGGGGTGAGGTGAACACTGAAGCTTTCTTT
NA,TRBJ2-3,NA,TRBV5-1,CASSVFADTDTQYF,TGCGCCAGCAGCGTATTTGCTGACACAGATACGCAGTATTTT
NA,TRBJ2-1,NA,TRBV5-1,CASSLSETSSYNEQFF,TGCGCCAGCAGCTTGTCCGAGACGAGCTCCTACAATGAGCAGTTCTTC
NA,TRBJ1-5,NA,TRBV7-8,CANSFGAVSNQPQHF,TGTGCCAACAGCTTTGGGGCCGTTAGCAATCAGCCCCAGCATTTT
NA,TRBJ2-1,NA,TRBV12-3/TRBV12-4,CASSPTGPGNEQFF,TGTGCCAGCAGCCCTACAGGGCCCGGCAATGAGCAGTTCTTC
few,TRBJ2-5,NA,TRBV5-3,CASSSEGLWGETQYF,TGTGCCAGCAGCTCAGAGGGACTCTGGGGAGAGACCCAGTACTTC
few,TRBJ2-7,TRBD2,TRBV7-7,CASSLFRRGGFYEQYF,TGTGCTAGCAGCTTATTTCGCCGCGGGGGGTTCTACGAGCAGTACTTC
NA,TRBJ2-3,NA,TRBV7-9,CASSLGSAPDTQYF,TGTGCCAGCAGCTTAGGGTCAGCCCCAGATACGCAGTATTTT
few,TRBJ2-2,NA,TRBV10-3,CAISESQPTGELFF,TGTGCCATCAGTGAGTCCCAGCCAACCGGGGAGCTGTTTTTT
few,TRBJ2-7,TRBD2,TRBV6-5,CASSPSGTLFYEQYF,TGTGCCAGCAGCCCCAGCGGGACCCTTTTTTACGAGCAGTACTTC
many,TRBJ2-1,NA,TRBV6-5,CASSAQGGNEQFF,TGTGCCAGCAGTGCTCAAGGGGGCAATGAGCAGTTCTTC
NA,TRBJ2-2,TRBD2,TRBV9,CASSVAGAGLAPGELFF,TGTGCCAGCAGCGTAGCGGGTGCGGGACTAGCTCCCGGGGAGCTGTTTTTT
few,TRBJ2-1,NA,TRBV29-1,CSVKVPDRGGEQFF,TGCAGCGTCAAAGTCCCGGATAGGGGGGGTGAGCAGTTCTTC
few,TRBJ2-7,TRBD1,TRBV15,CATSPGGQGVIEYF,TGTGCCACCAGCCCTGGGGGACAGGGGGTCATTGAGTACTTC
few,TRBJ2-7,TRBD1,TRBV29-1,CSVGGGTGTGTSYEQYF,TGCAGCGTTGGAGGGGGCACCGGGACAGGGACCTCCTACGAGCAGTACTTC
few,TRBJ1-6,NA,TRBV6-6,CASSYSGGEDNSPLHF,TGTGCCAGCAGTTACTCCGGGGGAGAAGATAATTCACCCCTCCACTTT
NA,TRBJ2-7,NA,TRBV4-3,CASSQDQPSYEQYF,TGCGCCAGCAGCCAAGATCAACCGTCCTACGAGCAGTACTTC
few,TRBJ2-5,NA,TRBV5-1,CASSYEGRTQETQYF,TGCGCCAGCAGCTACGAGGGACGGACACAAGAGACCCAGTACTTC
few,TRBJ2-1,TRBD1,TRBV20-1,CSANDRGGARASSYNEQFF,TGCAGTGCTAACGACAGGGGCGGTGCTCGCGCCAGCTCCTACAATGAGCAGTTCTTC
many,TRBJ2-7,NA,TRBV30,CAANSGRVEQYF,TGTGCCGCGAACTCCGGGCGTGTCGAGCAGTACTTC
NA,TRBJ2-6,NA,TRBV11-2,CASSLRRAGANVLTF,TGTGCCAGCAGCTTAAGGAGGGCCGGGGCCAACGTCCTGACTTTC
NA,TRBJ2-5,NA,TRBV20-1,CSARDQRPNQETQYF,TGCAGTGCTAGAGATCAGAGACCTAATCAAGAGACCCAGTACTTC
few,TRBJ1-1,NA,TRBV20-1,CSASKGDEAFF,TGCAGTGCCTCTAAAGGGGATGAAGCTTTCTTT
few,TRBJ1-6,NA,TRBV12-3/TRBV12-4,CASSSVQGVRPLHF,TGTGCCAGCAGTTCGGTCCAGGGAGTAAGGCCCCTCCACTTT
NA,TRBJ2-3,NA,TRBV6-1,CASRLVGGAPDTQYF,TGTGCCAGCAGGCTTGTAGGCGGGGCCCCAGATACGCAGTATTTT
NA,TRBJ2-3,NA,TRBV27,CASSLAYREGRTDTQYF,TGTGCCAGCAGTTTAGCCTACAGGGAAGGAAGGACAGATACGCAGTATTTT
NA,TRBJ1-4,NA,TRBV7-6,CASSPQIAGALKAEKLFF,TGTGCCAGCAGCCCACAAATCGCAGGGGCTCTCAAAGCGGAAAAACTGTTTTTT
many,TRBJ2-7,NA,TRBV20-1,CSARVGFEQYF,TGCAGTGCTAGAGTAGGGTTCGAGCAGTACTTC
few,TRBJ1-4,NA,TRBV7-2,CASSPGEGLANEKLFF,TGTGCCAGCAGCCCAGGCGAGGGGCTCGCTAATGAAAAACTGTTTTTT
NA,TRBJ2-3,NA,TRBV29-1,CSVEEVPGGSSTDTQYF,TGCAGCGTTGAAGAAGTGCCAGGGGGGAGTAGCACAGATACGCAGTATTTT
NA,TRBJ1-1,NA,TRBV12-3/TRBV12-4,CASRQARGIGTEAFF,TGTGCCAGCAGACAGGCGCGGGGTATCGGGACTGAAGCTTTCTTT
few,TRBJ2-7,TRBD2,TRBV6-2/TRBV6-3,CASSYAWGSPRALLTGGYYEQYF,TGTGCCAGCAGTTACGCCTGGGGGAGCCCCCGGGCTCTCCTAACGGGGGGTTACTACGAGCAGTACTTC
few,TRBJ1-1,NA,TRBV19,CATWMDEKAFF,TGTGCCACTTGGATGGATGAAAAAGCTTTCTTT
NA,TRBJ2-5,TRBD2,TRBV6-1,CASSENRGVQETQYF,TGTGCCAGCAGTGAAAACCGGGGGGTTCAAGAGACCCAGTACTTC
NA,TRBJ1-1,NA,TRBV6-1,CASSIGETEAFF,TGTGCCAGCAGTATAGGGGAGACTGAAGCTTTCTTT
NA,TRBJ1-3,NA,TRBV20-1,CSASRQGLSNTIYF,TGCAGTGCTAGCCGGCAGGGGCTATCGAACACCATATATTTT
few,TRBJ1-2,TRBD1,TRBV7-2,CASSFKGADGYTF,TGTGCCAGCAGCTTTAAGGGGGCGGATGGCTACACCTTC
NA,TRBJ1-1,NA,TRBV15,CATSRDRHINTEAFF,TGTGCCACCAGCAGAGATAGGCACATAAACACTGAAGCTTTCTTT
few,TRBJ2-7,TRBD2,TRBV6-2/TRBV6-3,CASRYPLAGGVYEQYF,TGTGCCAGCCGCTACCCCTTAGCGGGAGGGGTCTACGAGCAGTACTTC
NA,TRBJ2-3,NA,TRBV7-3,CASSFKASTDTQYF,TGTGCCAGCAGCTTCAAAGCTAGCACAGATACGCAGTATTTT
NA,TRBJ1-4,NA,TRBV20-1,CSARPNWEKLFF,TGCAGTGCTAGACCTAATTGGGAAAAACTGTTTTTT
many,TRBJ1-4,TRBD1,TRBV28,CASTDRGRREKLFF,TGTGCCAGCACTGACAGGGGGCGGCGTGAAAAACTGTTTTTT
few,TRBJ2-2,NA,TRBV12-5,CASGLEAPGELFF,TGTGCTAGTGGTTTGGAAGCCCCAGGGGAGCTGTTTTTT
few,TRBJ2-7,TRBD1,TRBV2,CASSYVRDRDVAKADEQYF,TGTGCCAGCAGTTATGTCCGGGACAGGGACGTCGCGAAGGCGGACGAGCAGTACTTC
NA,TRBJ2-3,TRBD2,TRBV29-1,CSAKGLVRADTQYF,TGCAGCGCTAAAGGACTAGTCCGGGCAGATACGCAGTATTTT